Below are 20 T cell receptor beta chains sequenced from a single sample in a study of T cells in women clearing cervical HPV infection. The assay was immunoSEQ multiplex PCR, and TCRdb's table has in-frame clones only and misses some. The sample shows around 28,000 clones, and approximately 3% sits with its ten largest clones. Input material: blood buffy coat. These receptors originate from a woman between 18 and 70 years old with a cervical HPV16 infection that either progressed to CIN3+ or cleared (not recorded which).

Comment on this clone: The CDR3 goes on 3 residues after the read ends, and that part is filled in from the germline J gene. The chain uses TRBV7-9 and TRBJ2-3; the D is unclear. Trimming left V 5 bases short and J 5 bases short, with 11 bases between. The V gene's germline CDR1 is SEHNR and CDR2 FQNEAQ (reference sequence). There are 13 residues in the CDR3. The CDR3: CASSQNSGDTQYF. CDR3 DNA (partial): TGTGCCAGCAGCCAAAACTCGGGAGATACG.

About this clone itself: Read sequence stops 3 residues before the CDR3 end, and the germline J gene provides the missing end. The chain links TRBV20-1 to TRBJ2-1; 9 nucleotides agree with TRBD2. With V trimmed by 1 base and J by 2 bases, 15 bases remained unmatched. The germline CDR1 and CDR2 sequences are DFQATT and SNEGSKA (reference sequence). This CDR3 comprises 19 residues. This chain's CDR3 is CSARARRRVAGAPYNEQFF. The CDR3 DNA, read in part, is TGCAGTGCTAGAGCCCGCCGGCGCGTAGCGGGGGCACCCTACAATGAG.

Regarding this clone: The read is 3 residues too short to cover the CDR3 end, so that end is filled in from the germline J gene. The V gene is TRBV5-1, the J gene TRBJ1-4; the D is unclear. CDR3 length equals 15 residues. Germline-derived CDR1 and CDR2 are SGHRS and YFSETQ. V dropped 0 bases and J dropped 7 bases, with 13 bases sitting between them. Partial CDR3 DNA: TGCGCCAGCAGCTTGGCGAGGGCCATGTCTGAAAAA. It is translated as CASSLARAMSEK. The whole CDR3 sequence is CASSLARAMSEKLFF.

With respect to this clone: The read finishes 3 residues shy of the CDR3 end, and the germline J gene is used to complete it. V usage is TRBV19 and J usage is TRBJ1-1, with D uncertain. The CDR3 consists of 15 residues. Germline assignment: CDR1 LNHDA and CDR2 SQIVND (reference sequence). Trimming left V 3 bases short and J 2 bases short, with 13 bases between. CDR3 DNA, as far as it was read: TGTGCCAGTAGTATTATAACAGCCATTAACACTGAA. Amino acids: CASSIITAINTE. The CDR3 reads in full as CASSIITAINTEAFF.

With regard to this clone: The read terminates 3 residues before the CDR3 end, so the remaining end is supplied by the germline J gene. This chain connects TRBV2 to TRBJ1-6, with 9 bases aligning to TRBD1. CDR3 size: 14 residues. V dropped 6 bases and J dropped 6; count of bases not matched to a gene: 3. Germline V gives CDR1 SNHLY, CDR2 FYNNEI. The chain's CDR3 is CASRGQGSNSPLHF. The DNA read from the CDR3 is TGTGCCAGCAGAGGACAGGGGAGTAATTCACCC.

With regard to this clone: The CDR3 end lies 3 residues beyond the end of the read and is filled in from the germline J gene. This chain links TRBV29-1 with TRBJ2-1, with D maybe TRBD1 (5 bases). This CDR3 region has 17 residues. Germline V gives CDR1 SQVTM, CDR2 ANQGSEA. V was shortened by 2 bases and J by 5 bases, with 22 bases between the two germline ends. Partial CDR3 DNA: TGCAGCGTTGAACAGGGTGGGCGGTCCGGGTGGGACAATGAG. Translated, it gives CSVEQGGRSGWDNE. The complete CDR3 sequence is CSVEQGGRSGWDNEQFF.

CDR3 bases read: TGCAGTGCTAGCACGACTGGAGTCTATAATTCACCC. Its protein product is CSASTTGVYNSP. The whole CDR3 protein is CSASTTGVYNSPLHF. This chain connects TRBV20-1 to TRBJ1-6; D unclear. With the read ending 3 residues before the CDR3 end, the germline J gene is used to fill in that end. V lost 3 bases to trimming and J lost 3 bases, with 12 bases between them. This CDR3 region has 15 residues. Germline assignment: CDR1 DFQATT and CDR2 SNEGSKA (reference sequence).

This chain's CDR3 is CASSLKRGAHGELFF. The CDR3 bases that were read are TGTGCCAGCAGCTTGAAGCGGGGCGCCCACGGGGAG. The chain employs TRBV7-8 and TRBJ2-2; the match to TRBD2 covers 7 bases. The read gets to within 3 residues of the CDR3 end, and the germline J gene fills in the rest. V gave up 3 bases and J gave up 7 bases; unmatched junction bases: 8. CDR3 length: 15 amino acids. The germline CDR1 and CDR2 sequences are SGHVS and FQNEAQ.

As for this clone: Read data end 3 residues before the CDR3 end; the end is taken from the germline J gene. The J gene is TRBJ2-3, the V gene TRBV2; TRBD2 matches 10 bases. Germline V gives CDR1 SNHLY, CDR2 FYNNEI. Trimming removed 3 bases from V and 2 bases from J; junction bases left unmatched: 8. The CDR3 contains 17 residues. CDR3 DNA, as far as it was read: TGTGCCAGCAGTGAGCTTACTAGCGGGGCCCACACAGATACG. Translated, it gives CASSELTSGAHTDT. The entire CDR3 protein is CASSELTSGAHTDTQYF. Using reference TRBV2 and TRBJ2-3 for the parts outside the CDR3, the full variable domain is EPEVTQTPSHQVTQMGQEVILRCVPISNHLYFYWYRQILGQKVEFLVSFYNNEISEKSEIFDDQFSVERPDGSNFTLKIRSTKLEDSAMYFCASSELTSGAHTDTQYFGPGTRLTVL.

Regarding this clone: The read gets to within 3 residues of the CDR3 end, and the germline J gene fills in the rest. V gene TRBV19 combines with J gene TRBJ2-2, with D possibly TRBD2 on 7 matching bases. The CDR3 covers 16 residues. Germline CDR1 reads LNHDA; CDR2 reads SQIVND (reference sequence). CDR3 sequence reads: CASSDTGLGTNEKLFF. The covered CDR3 bases are TGTGCCAGTAGCGACACAGGGTTAGGGACTAATGAAAAG.

Concerning this clone: The read falls 3 residues short of the CDR3 end, and the missing part is taken from the germline J gene. The J gene is TRBJ2-7, the V gene TRBV4-2; 9 bases fit TRBD2. The length of the CDR3 is 15 residues. V lost 0 bases, J lost 4 bases, and 4 bases stayed unmatched. Germline values: CDR1 LGHNA, CDR2 YNFKEQ. The CDR3 spells CASSQEPSGVYEQYF. The CDR3 DNA, read in part, is TGTGCCAGCAGCCAAGAGCCTAGCGGGGTTTACGAG.

Turning to this clone: The read ends 3 residues before the CDR3 terminus; that terminus is restored from the germline J gene. V and J are TRBV13 and TRBJ1-2; the D is unclear. The CDR3 runs 13 residues. Germline V gives CDR1 PRHDT, CDR2 FYEKMQ (reference sequence). The CDR3 loop is CASSFSSTDTYTF. The part of the CDR3 DNA that was read is TGTGCCAGCAGCTTCTCTAGCACAGATACC.

In regard to this clone: One junction end disagrees with the germline gene, perhaps due to a read error. The CDR3 end falls 3 residues outside the read, so it is completed with the germline J gene. Other DNA sequences in the sample encode the same CDR3. The chain couples TRBV30 to TRBJ1-2, with 8 bases aligning to TRBD1. Germline V CDR1 and CDR2: GTSNPN, SVGIG (reference sequence). The length of the CDR3 is 13 residues. The CDR3 region is CAWRYTGTGGYTF. The sequenced CDR3 bases are TGTGCTTGGAGATACACAGGGACAGGTGGC.

Details on this clone: The CDR3 end falls 3 residues outside the read, so it is completed with the germline J gene. The V gene is TRBV5-1, the J gene TRBJ2-2; 9 positions match TRBD1. The CDR3 extends over 15 amino acids. Germline CDR1 SGHRS, CDR2 YFSETQ. The sequenced part of the CDR3 DNA is TGCGCCAGCAGCTCCGGGACAGGGAACGATTCACCG. Translated, it gives CASSSGTGNDSP. The full CDR3 sequence reads CASSSGTGNDSPLFF.

Notes on this clone: The CDR3 is cut off 3 residues early in the read; its end comes from the germline J gene. V and J are TRBV30 and TRBJ1-2; D might be TRBD1 (5 bases). Between the trimmed V and J ends, which lost 4 bases and 4 bases, there was a span of 13 bases. Per germline, CDR1 GTSNPN and CDR2 SVGIG (reference sequence). This CDR3 spans 13 amino acids. CDR3 protein: CAWTREGPYGYTF. The covered CDR3 bases are TGTGCCTGGACCCGGGAGGGGCCCTATGGC.

Worth noting for this clone: Read sequence stops 3 residues before the CDR3 end, and the germline J gene provides the missing end. The V call is TRBV20-1, the J call TRBJ2-4; 8 bases are a match to TRBD2. With 3 bases clipped from V and 6 bases from J, the junction kept 7 bases outside the gene matches. Germline V CDR1 and CDR2: DFQATT, SNEGSKA (reference sequence). This CDR3 contains 14 residues. The CDR3 is CSARYGGAGNIQYF. Incomplete CDR3 DNA: TGCAGTGCTAGGTACGGGGGGGCCGGAAACATT.

Comments on this clone: The read ends 3 residues before the CDR3 terminus; that terminus is restored from the germline J gene. The chain couples TRBV7-9 to TRBJ1-1, with TRBD1 matching over 8 bases. Germline CDR1 SEHNR, CDR2 FQNEAQ (reference sequence). The CDR3 extends over 13 amino acids. CDR3: CASQGAAKNIAFF. The covered CDR3 bases are TGTGCCAGCCAGGGGGCGGCCAAAAACATT.

A remark on this clone: Sequencing ends 3 residues short of the CDR3 end; the germline J gene provides the rest. The same CDR3 arises from other DNA sequences in this sample as well. The chain has TRBV7-2 and TRBJ1-3; 7 nucleotides line up with TRBD1. Trimming took 4 bases from V and 4 from J; bases not matched to a gene: 7. Looked up from germline, CDR1 is SGHTA and CDR2 is FQGNSA. The length of the CDR3 is 15 residues. The CDR3 is CASSSDRDQGNTIYF. CDR3 bases read: TGTGCCAGCAGCTCTGACAGGGACCAAGGAAACACC.

Of note for this clone: The DNA ends 3 residues before the CDR3 does, and the rest of the CDR3 is filled in from the germline J gene. This chain uses TRBV5-5 with TRBJ2-3; 10 bases align to TRBD2. The CDR3 loop spans 15 amino acids. In germline, CDR1 is SGHKS, CDR2 YYEKEE (reference sequence). CDR3 DNA (partial): TGTGCCAGCAGCTCCATTAGCGGGGGGTCATGGACG. It translates to CASSSISGGSWT. The complete CDR3 reads CASSSISGGSWTQYF.

As to this clone: The CDR3 goes on 3 residues after the read ends, and that part is filled in from the germline J gene. V gene TRBV19 combines with J gene TRBJ1-1, with a weak D call TRBD1 (6 bases). Germline assignment: CDR1 LNHDA and CDR2 SQIVND (reference sequence). The germline V and J ends were trimmed by 1 base and 1 base, with 13 bases remaining between them. The CDR3 loop spans 16 amino acids. CDR3: CASSIGSGVSNTEAFF. The sequenced part of the CDR3 DNA is TGTGCCAGTAGTATAGGGTCAGGGGTGTCGAACACTGAA.